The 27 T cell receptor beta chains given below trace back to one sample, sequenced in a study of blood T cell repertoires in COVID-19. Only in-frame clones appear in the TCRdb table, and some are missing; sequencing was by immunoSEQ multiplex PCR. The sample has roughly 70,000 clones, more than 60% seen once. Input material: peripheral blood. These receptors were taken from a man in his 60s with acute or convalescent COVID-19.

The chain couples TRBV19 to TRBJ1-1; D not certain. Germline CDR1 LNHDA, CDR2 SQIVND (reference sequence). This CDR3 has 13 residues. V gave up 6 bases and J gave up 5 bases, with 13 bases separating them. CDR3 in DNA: TGTGCCAGTAGACTACTTATTGAGACTGAAGCTTTCTTT. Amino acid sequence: CASRLLIETEAFF. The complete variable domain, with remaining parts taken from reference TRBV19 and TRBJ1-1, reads DGGITQSPKYLFRKEGQNVTLSCEQNLNHDAMYWYRQDPGQGLRLIYYSQIVNDFQKGDIAEGYSVSREKKESFPLTVTSAQKNPTAFYLCASRLLIETEAFFGQGTRLTVV.

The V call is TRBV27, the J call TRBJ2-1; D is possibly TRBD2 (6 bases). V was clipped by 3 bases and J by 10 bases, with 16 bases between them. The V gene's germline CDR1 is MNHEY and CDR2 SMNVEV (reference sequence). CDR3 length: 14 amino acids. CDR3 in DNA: TGTGCCAGCAGTTTTAGAGGACTAACCCCCGAGCAGTTCTTC. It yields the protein CASSFRGLTPEQFF.

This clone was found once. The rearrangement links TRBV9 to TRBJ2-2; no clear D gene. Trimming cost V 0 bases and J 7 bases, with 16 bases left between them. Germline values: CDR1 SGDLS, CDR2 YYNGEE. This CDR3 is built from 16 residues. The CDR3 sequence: CASSVESPVPGGELFF. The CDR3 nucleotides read TGTGCCAGCAGCGTAGAGTCCCCCGTTCCCGGCGGGGAGCTGTTTTTT.

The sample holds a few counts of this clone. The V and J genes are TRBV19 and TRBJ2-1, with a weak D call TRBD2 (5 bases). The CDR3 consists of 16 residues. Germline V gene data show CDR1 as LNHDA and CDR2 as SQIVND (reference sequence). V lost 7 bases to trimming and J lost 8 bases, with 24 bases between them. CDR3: CASNSGTWTGIDEQFF. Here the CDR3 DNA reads TGTGCCAGTAACTCGGGAACCTGGACGGGTATAGATGAGCAGTTCTTC.

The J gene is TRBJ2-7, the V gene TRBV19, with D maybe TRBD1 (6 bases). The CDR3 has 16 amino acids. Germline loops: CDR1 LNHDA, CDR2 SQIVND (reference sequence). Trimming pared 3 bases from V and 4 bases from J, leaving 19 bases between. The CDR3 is CASSISGRGSSYEQYF. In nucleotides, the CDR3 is TGTGCCAGTAGTATTTCCGGCAGGGGATCGTCGTACGAGCAGTACTTC.

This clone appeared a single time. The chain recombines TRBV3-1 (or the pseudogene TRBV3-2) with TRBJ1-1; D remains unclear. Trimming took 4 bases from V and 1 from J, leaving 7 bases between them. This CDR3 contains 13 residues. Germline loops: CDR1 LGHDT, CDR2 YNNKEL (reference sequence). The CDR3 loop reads CASSLAENTEAFF. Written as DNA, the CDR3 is TGTGCCAGCAGCCTGGCGGAGAACACTGAAGCTTTCTTT.

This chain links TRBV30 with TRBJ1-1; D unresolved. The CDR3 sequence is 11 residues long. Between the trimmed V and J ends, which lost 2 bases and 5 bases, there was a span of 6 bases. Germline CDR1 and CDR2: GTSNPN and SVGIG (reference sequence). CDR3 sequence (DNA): TGTGCCTGGAGTCCGTTTACTGAAGCTTTCTTT. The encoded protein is CAWSPFTEAFF.

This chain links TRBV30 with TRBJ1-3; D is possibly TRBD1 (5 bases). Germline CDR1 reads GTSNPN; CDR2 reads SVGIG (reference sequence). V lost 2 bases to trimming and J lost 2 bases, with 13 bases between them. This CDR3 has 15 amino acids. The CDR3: CAWSQGPDPGNTIYF. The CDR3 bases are TGTGCCTGGAGTCAGGGCCCTGACCCTGGAAACACCATATATTTT.

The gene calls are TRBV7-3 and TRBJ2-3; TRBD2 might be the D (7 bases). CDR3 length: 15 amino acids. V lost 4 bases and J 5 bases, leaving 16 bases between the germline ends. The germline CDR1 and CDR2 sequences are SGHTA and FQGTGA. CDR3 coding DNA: TGTGCCAGCAGCTCCAAGGGGGGGCGAGGAGATACGCAGTATTTT. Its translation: CASSSKGGRGDTQYF.

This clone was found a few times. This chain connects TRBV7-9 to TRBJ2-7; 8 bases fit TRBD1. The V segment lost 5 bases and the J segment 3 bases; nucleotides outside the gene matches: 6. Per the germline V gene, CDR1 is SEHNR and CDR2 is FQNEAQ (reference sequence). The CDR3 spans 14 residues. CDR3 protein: CASSPRTGNYEQYF. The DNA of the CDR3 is TGTGCCAGCAGCCCCCGGACAGGGAACTACGAGCAGTACTTC. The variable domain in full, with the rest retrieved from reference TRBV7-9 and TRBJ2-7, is DTGVSQNPRHKITKRGQNVTFRCDPISEHNRLYWYRQTLGQGPEFLTYFQNEAQLEKSRLLSDRFSAERPKGSFSTLEIQRTEQGDSAMYLCASSPRTGNYEQYFGPGTRLTVT.

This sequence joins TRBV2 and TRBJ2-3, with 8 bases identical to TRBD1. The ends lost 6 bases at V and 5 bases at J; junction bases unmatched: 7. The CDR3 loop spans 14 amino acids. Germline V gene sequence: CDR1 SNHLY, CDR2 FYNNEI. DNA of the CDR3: TGTGCCAGCAGCTTACAGGGGGAAGGAGATACGCAGTATTTT. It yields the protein CASSLQGEGDTQYF.

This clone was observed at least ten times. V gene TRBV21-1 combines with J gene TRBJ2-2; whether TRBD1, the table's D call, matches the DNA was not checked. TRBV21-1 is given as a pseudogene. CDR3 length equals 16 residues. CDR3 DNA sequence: TGTGCCAGCAGCAACAGGGGGCCCTGTATAGCCGGGGAGCTGTTTTTT. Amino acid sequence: CASSNRGPCIAGELFF.

CDR3 nucleotides: TGTGCCAGCAGTTACAAGGGGACAGCTGGGGCCAACGTCCTGACTTTC. Its protein is CASSYKGTAGANVLTF. V is TRBV6-5 and J is TRBJ2-6, with TRBD1 matching over 7 bases. The CDR3 covers 16 residues. The J segment lost 2 bases and the V segment lost 2 bases, leaving 3 bases of the junction unmatched. CDR1 and CDR2 from the germline V gene are MNHEY and SVGAGI.

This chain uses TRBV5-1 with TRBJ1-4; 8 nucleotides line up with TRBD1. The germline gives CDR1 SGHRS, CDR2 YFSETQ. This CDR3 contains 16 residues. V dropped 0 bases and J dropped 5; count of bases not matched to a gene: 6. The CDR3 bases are TGCGCCAGCAGCTTGGGGAGGCAGGGGGCAAATGAAAAACTGTTTTTT. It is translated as CASSLGRQGANEKLFF.

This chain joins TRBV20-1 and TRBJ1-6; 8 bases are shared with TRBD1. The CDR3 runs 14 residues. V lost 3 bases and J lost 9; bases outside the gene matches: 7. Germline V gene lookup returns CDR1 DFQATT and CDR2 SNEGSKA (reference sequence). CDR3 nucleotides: TGCAGTGCTAGTACGTGGACAGGGCGTTCACCCCTCCACTTT. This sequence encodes CSASTWTGRSPLHF.

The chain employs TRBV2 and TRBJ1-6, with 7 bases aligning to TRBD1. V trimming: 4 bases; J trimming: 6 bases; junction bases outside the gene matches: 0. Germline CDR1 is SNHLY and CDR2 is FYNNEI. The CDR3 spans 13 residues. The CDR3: CASSGQGNSPLHF. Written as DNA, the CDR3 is TGTGCCAGCAGTGGACAGGGTAATTCACCCCTCCACTTT.

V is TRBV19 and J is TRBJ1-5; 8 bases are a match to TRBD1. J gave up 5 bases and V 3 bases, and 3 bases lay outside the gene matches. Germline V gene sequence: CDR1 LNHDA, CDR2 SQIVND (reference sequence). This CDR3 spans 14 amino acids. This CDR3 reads CASSMTGVDQPQHF. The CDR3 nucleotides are TGTGCCAGTAGTATGACAGGGGTGGATCAGCCCCAGCATTTT.

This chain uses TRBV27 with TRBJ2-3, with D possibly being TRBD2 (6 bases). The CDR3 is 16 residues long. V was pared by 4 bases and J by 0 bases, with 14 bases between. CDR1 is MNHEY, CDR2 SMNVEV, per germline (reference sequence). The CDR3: CASSSSLATSTDTQYF. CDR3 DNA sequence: TGTGCCAGCAGTTCATCCCTAGCGACCAGCACAGATACGCAGTATTTT.

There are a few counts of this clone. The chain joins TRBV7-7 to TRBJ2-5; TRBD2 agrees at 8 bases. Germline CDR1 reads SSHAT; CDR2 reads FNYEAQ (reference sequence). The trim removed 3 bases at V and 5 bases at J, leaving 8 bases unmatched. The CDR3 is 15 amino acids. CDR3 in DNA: TGTGCCAGCAGCTTTGGTAGCGGGGACTTGGAGACCCAGTACTTC. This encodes CASSFGSGDLETQYF. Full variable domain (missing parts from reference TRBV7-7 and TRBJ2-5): GAGVSQSPRYKVTKRGQDVTLRCDPISSHATLYWYQQALGQGPEFLTYFNYEAQPDKSGLPSDRFSAERPEGSISTLTIQRTEQRDSAMYRCASSFGSGDLETQYFGPGTRLLVL.

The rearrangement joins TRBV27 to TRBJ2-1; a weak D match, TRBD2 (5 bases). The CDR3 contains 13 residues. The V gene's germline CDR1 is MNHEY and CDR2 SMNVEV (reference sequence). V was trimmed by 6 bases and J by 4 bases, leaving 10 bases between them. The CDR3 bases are TGTGCCAGCAGCTCGGGAAATTACAATGAGCAGTTCTTC. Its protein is CASSSGNYNEQFF.

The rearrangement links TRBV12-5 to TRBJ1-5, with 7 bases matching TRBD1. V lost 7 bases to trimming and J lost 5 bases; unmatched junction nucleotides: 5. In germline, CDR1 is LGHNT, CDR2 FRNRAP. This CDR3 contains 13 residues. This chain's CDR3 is CASDRGDDQPQHF. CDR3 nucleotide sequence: TGTGCTAGTGACAGGGGTGACGATCAGCCCCAGCATTTT.

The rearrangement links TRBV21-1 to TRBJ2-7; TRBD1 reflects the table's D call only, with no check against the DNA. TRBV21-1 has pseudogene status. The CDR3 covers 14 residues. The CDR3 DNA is TGTGCCAGCAGCAATGGGGACAGGTTCCCCGAGCAGTACGTC. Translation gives CASSNGDRFPEQYV.

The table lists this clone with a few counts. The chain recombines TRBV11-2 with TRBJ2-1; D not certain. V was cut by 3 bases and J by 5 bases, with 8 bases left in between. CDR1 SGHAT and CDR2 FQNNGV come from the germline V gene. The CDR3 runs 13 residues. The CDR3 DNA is TGTGCCAGCAGCTTCTCCCGGGACAATGAGCAGTTCTTC. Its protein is CASSFSRDNEQFF.

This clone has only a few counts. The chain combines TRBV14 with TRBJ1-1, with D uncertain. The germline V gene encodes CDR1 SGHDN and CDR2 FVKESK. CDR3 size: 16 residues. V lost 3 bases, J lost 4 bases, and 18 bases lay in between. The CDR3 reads CASSHSMVVSSTEAFF. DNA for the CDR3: TGTGCCAGCAGCCATAGTATGGTCGTCTCGAGCACTGAAGCTTTCTTT.

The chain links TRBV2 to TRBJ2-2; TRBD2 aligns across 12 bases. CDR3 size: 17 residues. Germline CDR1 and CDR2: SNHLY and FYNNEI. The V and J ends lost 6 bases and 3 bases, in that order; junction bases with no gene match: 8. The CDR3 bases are TGTGCCAGCAGGGATCCCGGACTAGCGGGATACACCGGGGAGCTGTTTTTT. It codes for CASRDPGLAGYTGELFF. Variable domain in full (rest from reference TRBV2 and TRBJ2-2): EPEVTQTPSHQVTQMGQEVILRCVPISNHLYFYWYRQILGQKVEFLVSFYNNEISEKSEIFDDQFSVERPDGSNFTLKIRSTKLEDSAMYFCASRDPGLAGYTGELFFGEGSRLTVL.

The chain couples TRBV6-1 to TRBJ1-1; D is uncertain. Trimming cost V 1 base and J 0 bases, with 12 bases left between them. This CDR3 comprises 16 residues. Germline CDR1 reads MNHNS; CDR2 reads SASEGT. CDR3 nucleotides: TGTGCCAGCAGTGAAGGCCGGGATTTTCTGAACACTGAAGCTTTCTTT. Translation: CASSEGRDFLNTEAFF.

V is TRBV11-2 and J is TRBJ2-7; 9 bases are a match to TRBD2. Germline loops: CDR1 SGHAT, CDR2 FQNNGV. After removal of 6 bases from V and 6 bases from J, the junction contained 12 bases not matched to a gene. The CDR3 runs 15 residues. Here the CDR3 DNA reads TGTGCCAGCAGGGACCCTGGAGCGGGGGGCCCCGAGCAGTACGTC. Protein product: CASRDPGAGGPEQYV.